The 14 T cell receptor beta chains below were found in one sample sequenced in a study of T-cell memory formation after mild COVID-19. TCRdb recomputed calls from the 5' RACE reads with MiXCR, one row per CDR3 protein. In the table there are under 300,000 distinct CDR3 sequences, 15% to 20% of which are singletons. Sample: PBMCs or a T cell subset sorted from them (not recorded which). The receptors stem from a man aged 18 to 30 who had mild COVID-19 (a few samples of this study predate the infection). Cell type and time point are not known.

The V call is TRBV12-3 or TRBV12-4, the J call TRBJ2-1; D is possibly TRBD2 (7 bases). The CDR3 covers 19 residues. Trimming pared 6 bases from V and 0 bases from J, leaving 24 bases between. The CDR3 is CASSPPLWGGYHSYNEQFF. The CDR3, as DNA: TGTGCCAGCAGCCCTCCCCTCTGGGGGGGCTACCACTCCTACAATGAGCAGTTCTTC.

This clonotype occurred a few times. The chain carries TRBV29-1 and TRBJ2-5; 8 bases are a match to TRBD1. Unmatched junction bases numbered 9, after V lost 4 bases and J lost 5 bases. This CDR3 is 14 amino acids long. From germline, CDR1 is SQVTM and CDR2 ANQGSEA. DNA for the CDR3: TGCAGCGTTGTCGACAGGGGTGTAGGTGAGACCCAGTACTTC. Protein sequence: CSVVDRGVGETQYF.

Of note for this clonotype: Given the absence of the conserved phenylalanine or tryptophan at the CDR3 end, a read error is likely. It is unclear where the CDR3 begins or ends on the DNA, so no DNA is shown, and the CDR3 is as TCRdb lists it. This chain uses TRBV11-2 with TRBJ2-2; the D call in the table, TRBD1, was not verified against the DNA. The CDR3 adds up to 13 amino acids, both ends counted. CDR1 SGHAT and CDR2 FQNNGV come from the germline V gene. The CDR3 here is CASSLDRQGEWLL.

J is TRBJ2-3 and V is TRBV19; maybe TRBD2 (7 bases). CDR3 length: 15 residues. V lost 7 bases to trimming and J lost 1 base, with 15 bases between them. Germline loops: CDR1 LNHDA, CDR2 SQIVND (reference sequence). The CDR3 region is CASTAGASGTDTQYF. CDR3 nucleotide sequence: TGTGCCAGTACGGCGGGGGCCTCGGGCACAGATACGCAGTATTTT. Variable domain in full (rest from reference TRBV19 and TRBJ2-3): DGGITQSPKYLFRKEGQNVTLSCEQNLNHDAMYWYRQDPGQGLRLIYYSQIVNDFQKGDIAEGYSVSREKKESFPLTVTSAQKNPTAFYLCASTAGASGTDTQYFGPGTRLTVL.

This clonotype was observed a few times. This chain uses TRBV20-1 with TRBJ2-1; 10 nucleotides line up with TRBD1. This CDR3 spans 19 amino acids. V was pared by 0 bases and J by 4 bases, with 15 bases of the junction left unmatched. CDR1 and CDR2 (germline): DFQATT, SNEGSKA (reference sequence). CDR3 protein: CSARDPGTGAPFWYNEQFF. CDR3 sequence (DNA): TGCAGTGCTAGAGACCCCGGGACAGGGGCCCCTTTTTGGTACAATGAGCAGTTCTTC.

This chain joins TRBV7-3 and TRBJ2-4; unclear D gene. CDR3 length: 13 residues. With 0 bases removed from V and 8 bases from J, the gap between germline ends came to 8 bases. Germline lookup yields CDR1 SGHTA and CDR2 FQGTGA. For the CDR3, the DNA is TGTGCCAGCAGCTTAACGAGGTTTGACATTCAGTACTTC. This codes for CASSLTRFDIQYF.

This clonotype was seen a handful of times. The CDR3: CASSDGTGKIYEQYF. The CDR3, as DNA: TGTGCCAGCAGTGACGGAACAGGGAAAATTTACGAGCAGTACTTC. V and J are TRBV6-4 and TRBJ2-7; D perhaps matches TRBD1 (6 bases). V shed 2 bases and J shed 4 bases, with 15 bases lying between them. This CDR3 is 15 amino acids long. Germline V gene lookup returns CDR1 MRHNA and CDR2 SNTAGT.

The CDR3 reads CSVGRGEKLFF. In nucleotides, the CDR3 is TGCAGCGTTGGAAGGGGTGAAAAACTGTTTTTT. The J gene is TRBJ1-4, the V gene TRBV29-1; tentative D call: TRBD1 (5 bases). The V gene lost 4 bases and the J gene lost 7 bases, with 7 bases spanning the gap. The CDR3 covers 11 residues. The germline CDR1 and CDR2 sequences are SQVTM and ANQGSEA. The whole variable domain, filled in from reference TRBV29-1 and TRBJ1-4, reads SAVISQKPSRDICQRGTSLTIQCQVDSQVTMMFWYRQQPGQSLTLIATANQGSEATYESGFVIDKFPISRPNLTFSTLTVSNMSPEDSSIYLCSVGRGEKLFFGSGTQLSVL.

The chain uses TRBV28 and TRBJ2-1; D call uncertain. This CDR3 has 11 residues. V lost 8 bases to trimming and J lost 5 bases, with 7 bases between them. Germline assignment: CDR1 MDHEN and CDR2 SYDVKM. CDR3 amino acids: CASRSDNEQFF. For the CDR3, the DNA is TGTGCCAGCCGTAGTGACAATGAGCAGTTCTTC.

This clonotype was seen only a few times. The chain employs TRBV4-2 and TRBJ2-2; 11 bases match TRBD2. CDR1 and CDR2 from the germline V gene are LGHNA and YNFKEQ. V gave up 0 bases and J gave up 0 bases; unmatched junction bases: 6. The CDR3 consists of 19 residues. CDR3 in amino acids: CASSQEFSGGATNTGELFF. In DNA, the CDR3 is TGTGCCAGCAGCCAAGAATTTAGCGGGGGGGCTACGAACACCGGGGAGCTGTTTTTT.

V is TRBV28 and J is TRBJ1-5; 12 positions match TRBD1. The length of the CDR3 is 18 residues. The J segment lost 1 base and the V segment lost 6 bases, leaving 10 bases of the junction unmatched. The germline gives CDR1 MDHEN, CDR2 SYDVKM. CDR3 nucleotides: TGTGCCAGCAGGCCTCCGGGACAGGGGGCTGGGAGCAATCAGCCCCAGCATTTT. It yields the protein CASRPPGQGAGSNQPQHF.

In its sample, this clonotype was seen a few times. The chain has TRBV5-1 and TRBJ2-1; 12 bases are shared with TRBD2. This CDR3 region has 16 residues. The junction had 5 bases not matched to a gene; V was cut back by 0 bases and J by 7 bases. In germline, CDR1 is SGHRS, CDR2 YFSETQ. CDR3 residues: CASSLGETSGGNEQFF. The CDR3 region has the DNA TGCGCCAGCAGCTTGGGAGAGACTAGCGGGGGAAATGAGCAGTTCTTC.

This clonotype was observed many times. The J gene is TRBJ1-1, the V gene TRBV6-2 or TRBV6-3; D is undetermined. Germline V gene sequence: CDR1 MNHEY, CDR2 SVGEGT. V lost 5 bases and J 1 base, leaving 8 bases between the germline ends. The CDR3 is 13 amino acids. CDR3 amino acids: CASSLHENTEAFF. The CDR3 DNA is TGTGCCAGCAGTCTACATGAGAACACTGAAGCTTTCTTT.

CDR3 residues: CASSPPNRVNEQFF. The DNA of the CDR3 is TGTGCCAGCTCACCACCCAACAGGGTCAATGAGCAGTTCTTC. V is TRBV18 and J is TRBJ2-1; D might be TRBD1 (6 bases). V lost 0 bases and J 6 bases, leaving 9 bases between the germline ends. CDR1 is KGHSH, CDR2 LQKENI, per germline. The CDR3 extends over 14 amino acids.